This TCR beta chain derives from a study of CD8 T cells in ankylosing spondylitis. Whole-study findings and limits: A TCR beta motif of under ten highly homologous variants appeared characteristic of ankylosing spondylitis blood.

Germline V CDR1 and CDR2: DFQATT, SNEGSKA (reference sequence). The CDR3 is made up of 14 amino acids. The V end was cut by 6 bases, the J end by 5 bases, with 16 bases between. This clonotype was detected a few times. What it binds is unknown. TCRdb itself ran the 5' RACE reads through MiXCR, one entry per CDR3 protein. Among approximately 300,000 distinct CDR3 sequences listed, 7% to 9% were seen once. The chain uses TRBV20-1 and TRBJ1-4; D remains ambiguous. The TCR originated in a male donor with ankylosing spondylitis. Sequencing was done on a sample of blood, either unsorted or a sorted T cell fraction (not recorded which). The CDR3 sequence: CSASSPVGNEKLFF. The CDR3 DNA sequence: TGCAGTGCCTCATCACCGGTGGGAAATGAAAAACTGTTTTTT.